This entry concerns a single TCR beta chain. This sample is part of a study of blood T cell repertoires in COVID-19. In the study overall: Spain, Italy and the United States supplied samples that represented acute and convalescent COVID-19. Sources were T cells, B-cell-depleted T cells, or PBMCs; the material itself was cDNA or gDNA.

Per the original data handling: Reference gene primer amplification yielded estimated nucleated cell counts. Libraries were prepared by immunoSEQ multiplex PCR; TCRdb keeps only in-frame clonotypes and omits some of them. V and J calls and clone size are copied from that table; D and trimming were computed from the DNA. The sample lists around 260,000 clones; 85% to 90% were seen once. The CDR3 covers 14 residues. V was pared by 1 base and J by 6 bases, with 12 bases between. Germline CDR1 reads MNHNS; CDR2 reads SASEGT. This receptor was identified in a man aged 25-45 years with acute or convalescent COVID-19. This chain connects TRBV6-1 to TRBJ1-1; no clear D. The material sequenced was peripheral blood. CDR3 loop: CASSEGYRSPEAFF. As DNA, the CDR3 is TGTGCCAGCAGTGAAGGGTACAGAAGCCCTGAAGCTTTCTTT.